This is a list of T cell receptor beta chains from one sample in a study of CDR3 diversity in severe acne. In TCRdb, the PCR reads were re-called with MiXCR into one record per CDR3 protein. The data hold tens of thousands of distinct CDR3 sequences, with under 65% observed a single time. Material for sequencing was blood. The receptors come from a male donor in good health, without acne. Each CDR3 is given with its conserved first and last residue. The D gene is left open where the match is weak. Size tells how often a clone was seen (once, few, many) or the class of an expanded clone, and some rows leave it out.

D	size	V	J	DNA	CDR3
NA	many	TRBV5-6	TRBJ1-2	TGTGCCAGCAGCGCCTCGACAGAGATCTATGGCTACACCTTC	CASSASTEIYGYTF
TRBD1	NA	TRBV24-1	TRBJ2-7	TGTGCCACCAGTGACCCCGCGACAGGGGGCTACGAGCAGTACTTC	CATSDPATGGYEQYF
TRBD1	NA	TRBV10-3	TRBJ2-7	TGTGCCGCCCGGGACAGCAACTACGAGCAGTACTTC	CAARDSNYEQYF
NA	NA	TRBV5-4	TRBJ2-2	TGTGCCAGCAGCTTGCTTTGGGGCGCAGGGGAGCTGTTTTTT	CASSLLWGAGELFF
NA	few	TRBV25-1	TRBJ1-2	TGTGCCAGCAGTGAACCCGGACATCACTATGGCTACACCTTC	CASSEPGHHYGYTF
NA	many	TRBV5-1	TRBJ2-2	TGCGCCAGCAGCTTGGGGGCCGGGTTGTCCGGGGAGCTGTTTTTT	CASSLGAGLSGELFF
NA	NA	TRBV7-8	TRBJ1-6	TGTGCCAGCAGCTCCGGGCTTGGCCTCCACTTT	CASSSGLGLHF
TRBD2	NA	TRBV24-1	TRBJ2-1	TGTGCCACCAGTAACGATAATCGGGAGGGAATGCAGTTCTTC	CATSNDNREGMQFF
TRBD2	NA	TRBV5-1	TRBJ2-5	TGCGCCAGCAGCTACGGGACTAGCGGTCAAGAGACCCAGTACTTC	CASSYGTSGQETQYF
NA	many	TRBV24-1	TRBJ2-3	TGTGCCACCAGTGAGGGATTGAGGCGGCAGGGGACCGTTGATACGCAGTATTTT	CATSEGLRRQGTVDTQYF
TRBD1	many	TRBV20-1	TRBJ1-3	TGCAGTGCTACCCGGGACAGAACCTCTGGAAACACCATATATTTT	CSATRDRTSGNTIYF
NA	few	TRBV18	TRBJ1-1	TGTGCCAGCTCACCATCCCAGGGGATGGGGAACACTGAAGCTTTCTTT	CASSPSQGMGNTEAFF
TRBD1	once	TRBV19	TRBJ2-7	TGTGCCAGTAGTATTGGGACAGGGTCGTACGAGCAGTACTTC	CASSIGTGSYEQYF
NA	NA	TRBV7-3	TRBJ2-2	TGTGCCAGCAGCCCCGTCCAGGGGCGAGACACCGGGGAGCTGTTTTTT	CASSPVQGRDTGELFF
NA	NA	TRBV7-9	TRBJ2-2	NA	CASSSDESYNEQFFGQTGELFF
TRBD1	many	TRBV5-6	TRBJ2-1	TGTGCCAGCAGCCATGGACAGGGTAGCTTCAATGAGCAGTTCTTC	CASSHGQGSFNEQFF
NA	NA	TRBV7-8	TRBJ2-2	TGTGCCAGCAGCCTCCGCCAAATACGGAGCACCGGGGAGCTGTTTTTT	CASSLRQIRSTGELFF
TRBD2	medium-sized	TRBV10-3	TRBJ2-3	TGTGCCACTGTTGAGAGACTAGCGGATGGCGCAGATACGCAGTATTTT	CATVERLADGADTQYF
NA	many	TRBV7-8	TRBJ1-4	TGTGCCAGCAGCTTACACGATGCAACTAATGAAAAACTGTTTTTT	CASSLHDATNEKLFF
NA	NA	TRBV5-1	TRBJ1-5	TGCGCCAGCAGAGGCGGGGGGGCATGGAGGGAGACCCAGCATTTT	CASRGGGAWRETQHF
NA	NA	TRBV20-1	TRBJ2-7	TGCAGTGCCAGCAGCCCGGTGAGTGCCGGTTACTACGAGCAGTACTTC	CSASSPVSAGYYEQYF
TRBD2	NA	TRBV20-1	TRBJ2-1	TGCAGTGCTTTTGGGACTAGCGGGGTCTACAATGAGCAGTTCTTC	CSAFGTSGVYNEQFF
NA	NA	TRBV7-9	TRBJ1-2	TGTGCCAGCAGCTCCACAGGGATTAACTATGGCTACACCTTC	CASSSTGINYGYTF
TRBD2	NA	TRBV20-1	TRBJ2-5	TGCAGTGCCCCCCCCACTAGCGGCCAAGAGACCCAGTACTTC	CSAPPTSGQETQYF
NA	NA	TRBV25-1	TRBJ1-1	TGTGCCAGCAGTGAACCCAGGGGTCACACTGAAGCTTTCTTT	CASSEPRGHTEAFF
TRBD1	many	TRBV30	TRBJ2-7	TGTGCCTGGAGTGGAGGAGACAGGGCTCCTCCGACCTACGAGCAGTACTTC	CAWSGGDRAPPTYEQYF
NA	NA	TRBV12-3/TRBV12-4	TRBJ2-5	TGTGCCAGCAGTGGCGGTGGAGCAGGGGAAGAGACCCAGTACTTC	CASSGGGAGEETQYF
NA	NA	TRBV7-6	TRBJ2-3	TGTGCCAGCAGCCTACAAGCGGGTCCCAGAAACACAGATACGCAGTATTTT	CASSLQAGPRNTDTQYF
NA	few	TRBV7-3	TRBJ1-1	TGTGCCAGCAGCCCCCATGCGGGGAACACTGAAGCTTTCTTT	CASSPHAGNTEAFF
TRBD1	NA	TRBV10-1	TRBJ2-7	TGCGCCAGCAGTGAGTCGGGGACAGCCTACGAGCAGTACTTC	CASSESGTAYEQYF
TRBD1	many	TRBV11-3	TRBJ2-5	TGTGCCAGCAGCCCCGCCGGGACAGGGGATGTGACCCAGTACTTC	CASSPAGTGDVTQYF
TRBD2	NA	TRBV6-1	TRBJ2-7	TGTGCCAGCAGTGAAAGAGCGGGGGACGAGCAGTACTTC	CASSERAGDEQYF
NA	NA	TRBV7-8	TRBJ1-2	TGTGCCAGCAGCTTGGAGTCCCTCGGGGGTGGCTACACCTTC	CASSLESLGGGYTF
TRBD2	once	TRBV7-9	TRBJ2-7	TGTGCCATCCACGGGGGGGGAACAGAGAGGTACTTC	CAIHGGGTERYF
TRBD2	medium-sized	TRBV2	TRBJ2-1	TGTGCCAGCACTCAAGGACTAGCGGTCTCCTACAATGAGCAGTTCTTC	CASTQGLAVSYNEQFF